Sequencing of this T cell receptor (beta chain) was carried out in a study of blood T cell repertoires in COVID-19. Study summary: From the United States, Italy and Spain came samples of acute and convalescent COVID-19.

This table comes from immunoSEQ multiplex PCR, and its TCRdb copy is limited to in-frame clones, with some not included. The data contain 300,000 or so clones, approximately 87% of them singletons. This clone was picked up one time. In germline, CDR1 is SGHRS, CDR2 YFSETQ. The length of the CDR3 is 14 residues. V gave up 1 base and J gave up 3 bases; unmatched junction bases: 0. The sample was peripheral blood. The TCR was taken from a woman aged 30 to 39 with COVID-19, enrolled during active disease. V gene TRBV5-1 combines with J gene TRBJ2-7, with 11 bases that match TRBD2. CDR3 bases: TGCGCCAGCAGCTTGACTAGCGGGAGCTACGAGCAGTACTTC. Encoded protein: CASSLTSGSYEQYF.